This note documents a single TCR beta chain sequence. The data were obtained in a study of blood T cell repertoires in COVID-19. Study-level information: Acute-phase and convalescent COVID-19 samples originated in the United States, Italy and Spain. The cDNA or gDNA used as material had been derived from T cells, B-cell-depleted T cells, or PBMCs.

The CDR3 loop spans 18 amino acids. The germline gives CDR1 LGHNA, CDR2 YSLEER. V was pared by 0 bases and J by 0 bases, with 9 bases of the junction left unmatched. In the source study's methods: Amplified reference gene primers provided the basis for estimating nucleated cell counts. TCRdb's copy holds only in-frame clones and misses some; the assay was immunoSEQ multiplex PCR. That table is the source of V, J and clone size, and D and trimming were worked out from the DNA. The repertoire has roughly 120,000 clones, around four fifths of them found once; the top ten carry approximately 2.3%. V usage is TRBV4-3 and J usage is TRBJ2-7, with 9 bases fitting TRBD2. The specimen was peripheral blood. The TCR originated in a man aged 30 to 39 with acute or convalescent COVID-19. DNA of the CDR3: TGCGCCAGCAGCCAAGATAGCCCCCCGACTAGCGGCTCCTACGAGCAGTACTTC. Translated, it gives CASSQDSPPTSGSYEQYF.